Shown below are 5 T cell receptor beta chains from a single sample sequenced in a study of T cells in Graves' hyperthyroidism and ophthalmopathy. Amplified TCR beta CDR3 regions derived from RNA transcripts. Researchers ran a first-round RT-PCR on the TCR CDR3 using the HTBI primer set. TCRdb fed the multiplex PCR reads into MiXCR, producing one record per CDR3 protein. The repertoire holds approximately 600,000 distinct CDR3 sequences, with less than 25% as singletons. Sequencing was carried out using blood. Receptors originate from a man in his thirties or forties with Graves' ophthalmopathy.

About this clonotype itself: A much larger clone lies one base from this, so it may be a read error. The chain couples TRBV28 to TRBJ2-1, with TRBD2 matching 7 bases. The germline V gene has CDR1 MDHEN and CDR2 SYDVKM. The CDR3 extends over 13 amino acids. DNA for the CDR3: TGTGCCGGCAGCGGGACCTCCTACAATGAGCAGTTCTTC. Translated, it gives CAGSGTSYNEQFF.

The chain links TRBV7-3 to TRBJ2-3; tentatively, D is TRBD2 (6 bases). The germline V and J ends were trimmed by 5 bases and 4 bases, with 7 bases remaining between them. The germline gives CDR1 SGHTA, CDR2 FQGTGA. The CDR3 sequence is 12 residues long. The CDR3 region is CASSGGSDTQYF. CDR3 in DNA: TGTGCCAGCAGCGGGGGGTCAGATACGCAGTATTTT.

This rearrangement joins TRBV28 to TRBJ2-4; 9 positions match TRBD1. Trimming at V came to 4 bases and at J to 0 bases, leaving 10 bases not matched to a gene. The CDR3 has 18 amino acids. Germline CDR1 and CDR2: MDHEN and SYDVKM. CDR3 DNA: TGTGCCAGCAGTTCCTCACTAGGACAGGGGTTAGCCAAAAACATTCAGTACTTC. Protein product: CASSSSLGQGLAKNIQYF. Filled out from reference TRBV28 and TRBJ2-4, the complete variable domain reads DVKVTQSSRYLVKRTGEKVFLECVQDMDHENMFWYRQDPGLGLRLIYFSYDVKMKEKGDIPEGYSVSREKKERFSLILESASTNQTSMYLCASSSSLGQGLAKNIQYFGAGTRLSVL.

This clonotype was seen more than once but under ten times. The chain links TRBV28 to TRBJ1-2, with D possibly matching TRBD1 (6 bases). Looked up from germline, CDR1 is MDHEN and CDR2 is SYDVKM. V lost 10 bases and J 5 bases, leaving 23 bases between the germline ends. The CDR3 covers 15 residues. CDR3 DNA sequence: TGTGCCACCTCCACCGGGCCCGCGACAGGTTATGGCTACACCTTC. The encoded protein is CATSTGPATGYGYTF.

Only a few counts were recorded for this clonotype. The chain uses TRBV10-1 and TRBJ2-3; D may be TRBD2 (6 bases). The CDR3 totals 14 residues. Germline V gives CDR1 WNHNN, CDR2 SYGVQD (reference sequence). The germline V and J ends were trimmed by 2 bases and 2 bases, with 8 bases remaining between them. Here the CDR3 reads CASSEERVTDTQYF. For the CDR3, the DNA is TGCGCCAGCAGTGAGGAGCGGGTCACAGATACGCAGTATTTT.